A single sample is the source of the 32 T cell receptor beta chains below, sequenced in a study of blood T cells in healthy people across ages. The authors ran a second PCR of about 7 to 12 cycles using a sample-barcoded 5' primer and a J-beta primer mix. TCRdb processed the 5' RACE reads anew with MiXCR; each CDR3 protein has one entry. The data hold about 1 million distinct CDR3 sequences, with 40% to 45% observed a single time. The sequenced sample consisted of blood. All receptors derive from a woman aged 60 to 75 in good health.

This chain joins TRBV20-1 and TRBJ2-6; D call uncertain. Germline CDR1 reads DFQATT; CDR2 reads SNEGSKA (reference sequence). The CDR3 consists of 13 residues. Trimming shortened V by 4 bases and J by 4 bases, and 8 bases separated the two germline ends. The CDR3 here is CSAIAPGANVLTF. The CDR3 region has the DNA TGCAGTGCTATAGCCCCCGGGGCCAACGTCCTGACTTTC.

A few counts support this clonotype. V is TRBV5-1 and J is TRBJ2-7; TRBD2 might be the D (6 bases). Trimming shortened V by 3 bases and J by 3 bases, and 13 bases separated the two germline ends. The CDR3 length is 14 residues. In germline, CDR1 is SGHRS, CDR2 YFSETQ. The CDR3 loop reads CASSSPGVYYEQYF. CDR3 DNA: TGCGCCAGCAGCTCGCCGGGGGTATACTACGAGCAGTACTTC.

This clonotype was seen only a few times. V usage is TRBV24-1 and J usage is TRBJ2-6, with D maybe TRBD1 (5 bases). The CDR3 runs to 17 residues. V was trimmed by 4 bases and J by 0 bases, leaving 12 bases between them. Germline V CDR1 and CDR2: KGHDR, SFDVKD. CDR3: CATSEGDRRSGANVLTF. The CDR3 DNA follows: TGTGCCACCAGTGAAGGAGACAGACGCTCTGGGGCCAACGTCCTGACTTTC.

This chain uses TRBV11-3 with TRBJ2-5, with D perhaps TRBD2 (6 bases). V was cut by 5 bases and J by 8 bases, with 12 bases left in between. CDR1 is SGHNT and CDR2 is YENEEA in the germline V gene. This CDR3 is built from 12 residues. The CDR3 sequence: CASSTEGITQYF. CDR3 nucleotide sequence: TGTGCCAGCAGCACGGAGGGGATAACCCAGTACTTC.

Here the CDR3 DNA reads TGTGCCAGCTCACCACCGACGGGAATCTATACGCAGTATTTT. This gives the protein CASSPPTGIYTQYF. This chain joins TRBV18 and TRBJ2-3, with a possible D match to TRBD2 (5 bases). V was shortened by 0 bases and J by 7 bases, with 11 bases between the two germline ends. This CDR3 spans 14 amino acids. Germline V lookup: CDR1 KGHSH, CDR2 LQKENI.

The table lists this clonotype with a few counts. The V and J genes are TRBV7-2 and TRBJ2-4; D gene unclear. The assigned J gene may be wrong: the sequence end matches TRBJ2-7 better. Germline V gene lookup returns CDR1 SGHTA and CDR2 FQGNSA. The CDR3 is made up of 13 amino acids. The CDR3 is CASSVTLSYEQYF. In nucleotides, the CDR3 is TGTGCCAGCAGCGTAACCTTATCCTACGAGCAGTACTTC.

The CDR3 DNA sequence: TGTGCCAGCACCGCAAGGGGTCCTGATGAGCAGTTCTTC. It is translated as CASTARGPDEQFF. The chain recombines TRBV7-9 with TRBJ2-1, with D possibly being TRBD1 (5 bases). The CDR3 is 13 amino acids. Trimming shortened V by 7 bases and J by 8 bases, and 15 bases separated the two germline ends. Germline assignment: CDR1 SEHNR and CDR2 FQNEAQ (reference sequence).

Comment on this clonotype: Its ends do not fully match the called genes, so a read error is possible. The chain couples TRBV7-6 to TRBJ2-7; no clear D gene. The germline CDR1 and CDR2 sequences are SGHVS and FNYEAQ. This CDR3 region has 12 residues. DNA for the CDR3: TGTGCCTGCAGCTTACTGGTAGGCGAGCAGTACTTC. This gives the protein CACSLLVGEQYF.

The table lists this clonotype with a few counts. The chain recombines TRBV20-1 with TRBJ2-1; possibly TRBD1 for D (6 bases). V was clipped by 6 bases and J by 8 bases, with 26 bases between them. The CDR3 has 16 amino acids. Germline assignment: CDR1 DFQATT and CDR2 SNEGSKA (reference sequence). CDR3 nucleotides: TGCAGTGCCCAGACCGGCCTCAGGGGAACAGGTCATGAGCAGTTCTTC. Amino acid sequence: CSAQTGLRGTGHEQFF.

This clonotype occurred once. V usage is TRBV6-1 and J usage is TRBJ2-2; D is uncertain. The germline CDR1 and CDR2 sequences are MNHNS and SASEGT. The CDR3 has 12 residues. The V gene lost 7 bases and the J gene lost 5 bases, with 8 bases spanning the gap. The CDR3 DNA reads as TGTGCCAGCACTAAAAGGACCGGGGAGCTGTTTTTT. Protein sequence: CASTKRTGELFF.

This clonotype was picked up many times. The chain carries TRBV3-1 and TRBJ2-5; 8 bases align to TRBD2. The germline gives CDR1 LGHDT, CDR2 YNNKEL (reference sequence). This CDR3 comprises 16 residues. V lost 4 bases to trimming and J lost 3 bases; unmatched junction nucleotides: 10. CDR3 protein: CASSRRLAGAKETQYF. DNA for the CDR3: TGTGCCAGCAGCCGGCGGCTAGCGGGCGCTAAAGAGACCCAGTACTTC.

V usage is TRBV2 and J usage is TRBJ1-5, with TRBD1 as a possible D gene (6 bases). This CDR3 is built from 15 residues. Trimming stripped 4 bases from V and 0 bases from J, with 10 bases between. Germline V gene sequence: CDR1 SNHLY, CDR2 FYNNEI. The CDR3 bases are TGTGCCAGCAGTGCCCGGACAGCTAGCAATCAGCCCCAGCATTTT. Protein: CASSARTASNQPQHF.

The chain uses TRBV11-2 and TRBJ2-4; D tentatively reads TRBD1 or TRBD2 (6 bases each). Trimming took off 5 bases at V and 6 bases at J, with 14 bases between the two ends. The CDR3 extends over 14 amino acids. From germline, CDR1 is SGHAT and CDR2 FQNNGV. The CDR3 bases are TGTGCCAGCAGCCTTTTAGGGGGGCGAAACATTCAGTACTTC. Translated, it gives CASSLLGGRNIQYF.

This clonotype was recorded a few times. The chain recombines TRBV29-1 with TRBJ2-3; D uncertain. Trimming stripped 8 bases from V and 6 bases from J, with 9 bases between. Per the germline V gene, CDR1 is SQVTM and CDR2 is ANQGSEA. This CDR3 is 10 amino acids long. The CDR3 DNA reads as TGCAGCATATGGGCCGATACGCAGTATTTT. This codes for CSIWADTQYF.

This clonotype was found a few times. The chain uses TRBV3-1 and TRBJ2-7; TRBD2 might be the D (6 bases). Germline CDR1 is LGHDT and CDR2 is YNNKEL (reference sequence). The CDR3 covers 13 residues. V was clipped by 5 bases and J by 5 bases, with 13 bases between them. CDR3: CASSATRVHEQYF. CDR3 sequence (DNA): TGTGCCAGCAGCGCGACTAGGGTCCACGAGCAGTACTTC.

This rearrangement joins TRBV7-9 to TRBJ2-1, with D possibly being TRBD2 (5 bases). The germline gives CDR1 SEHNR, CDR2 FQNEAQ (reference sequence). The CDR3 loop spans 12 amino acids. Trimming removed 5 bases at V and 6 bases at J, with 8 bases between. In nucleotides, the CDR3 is TGTGCCAGCAGCACACTAGTCAATGAGCAGTTCTTC. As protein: CASSTLVNEQFF.

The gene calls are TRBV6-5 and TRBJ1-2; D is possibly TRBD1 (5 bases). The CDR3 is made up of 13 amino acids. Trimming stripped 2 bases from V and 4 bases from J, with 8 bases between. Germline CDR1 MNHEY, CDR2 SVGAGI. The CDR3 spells CASSYEGTYGYTF. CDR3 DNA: TGTGCCAGCAGTTACGAGGGGACCTATGGCTACACCTTC.

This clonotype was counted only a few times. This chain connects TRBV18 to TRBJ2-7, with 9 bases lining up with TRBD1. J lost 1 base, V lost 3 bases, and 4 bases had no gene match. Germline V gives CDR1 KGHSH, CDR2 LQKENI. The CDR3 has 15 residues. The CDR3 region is CASSPLDRGSYEQYF. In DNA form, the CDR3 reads TGTGCCAGCTCACCTCTGGACAGGGGTTCCTACGAGCAGTACTTC. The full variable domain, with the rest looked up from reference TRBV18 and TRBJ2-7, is NAGVMQNPRHLVRRRGQEARLRCSPMKGHSHVYWYRQLPEEGLKFMVYLQKENIIDESGMPKERFSAEFPKEGPSILRIQQVVRGDSAAYFCASSPLDRGSYEQYFGPGTRLTVT.

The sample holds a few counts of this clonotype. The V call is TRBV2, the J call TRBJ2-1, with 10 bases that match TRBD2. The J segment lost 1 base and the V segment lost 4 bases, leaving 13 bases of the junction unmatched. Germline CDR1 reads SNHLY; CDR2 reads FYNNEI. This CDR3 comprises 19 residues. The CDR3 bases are TGTGCCAGCAGTGGATCACTAGCGGGACTCCTAGGGTCCTACAATGAGCAGTTCTTC. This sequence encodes CASSGSLAGLLGSYNEQFF.

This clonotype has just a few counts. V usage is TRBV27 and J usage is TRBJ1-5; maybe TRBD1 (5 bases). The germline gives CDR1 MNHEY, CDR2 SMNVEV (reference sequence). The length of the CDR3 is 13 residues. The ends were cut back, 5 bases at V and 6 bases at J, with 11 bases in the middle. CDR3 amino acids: CASSGGGGQPQHF. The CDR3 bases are TGTGCCAGCAGTGGGGGGGGAGGTCAGCCCCAGCATTTT.

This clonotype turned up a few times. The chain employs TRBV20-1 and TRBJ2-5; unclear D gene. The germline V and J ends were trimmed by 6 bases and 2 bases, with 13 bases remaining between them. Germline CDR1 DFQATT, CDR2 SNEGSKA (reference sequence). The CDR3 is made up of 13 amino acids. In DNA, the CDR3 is TGCAGTGCCGAAGGATCTGAACAAGAGACCCAGTACTTC. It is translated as CSAEGSEQETQYF.

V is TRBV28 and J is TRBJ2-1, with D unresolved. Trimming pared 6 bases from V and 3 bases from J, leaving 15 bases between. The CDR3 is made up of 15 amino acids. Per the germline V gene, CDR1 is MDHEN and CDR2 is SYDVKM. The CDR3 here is CASSRLGSFYNEQFF. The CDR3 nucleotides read TGTGCCAGCAGCCGGCTAGGCTCCTTCTACAATGAGCAGTTCTTC.

The CDR3 DNA sequence: TGCAGTGCTAGAGAACCAGCGGGAAATACAGATACGCAGTATTTT. Protein: CSAREPAGNTDTQYF. The V gene is TRBV20-1, the J gene TRBJ2-3; TRBD2 matches 7 bases. The CDR3 is made up of 15 amino acids. Germline V gene data show CDR1 as DFQATT and CDR2 as SNEGSKA (reference sequence). J lost 3 bases, V lost 0 bases, and 6 bases had no gene match.

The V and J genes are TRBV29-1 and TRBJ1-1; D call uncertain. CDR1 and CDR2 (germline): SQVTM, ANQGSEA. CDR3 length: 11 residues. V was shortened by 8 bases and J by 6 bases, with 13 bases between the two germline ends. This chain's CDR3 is CSYSRDSEAFF. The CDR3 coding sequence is TGCAGCTACTCACGGGATTCTGAAGCTTTCTTT.

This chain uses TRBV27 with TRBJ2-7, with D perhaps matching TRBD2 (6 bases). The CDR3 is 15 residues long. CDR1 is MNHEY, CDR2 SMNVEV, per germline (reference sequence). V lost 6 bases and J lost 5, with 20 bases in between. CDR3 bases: TGTGCCAGCAGGCCGGGAGTAGCCATATCCGACGAGCAGTACTTC. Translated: CASRPGVAISDEQYF.

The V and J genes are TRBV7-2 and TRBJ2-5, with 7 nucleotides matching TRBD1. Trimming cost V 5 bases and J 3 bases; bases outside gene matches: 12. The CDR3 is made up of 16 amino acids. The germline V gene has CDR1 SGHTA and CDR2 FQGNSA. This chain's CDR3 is CASSRLGAGGKETQYF. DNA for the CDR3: TGTGCCAGCAGCCGACTCGGGGCAGGGGGTAAAGAGACCCAGTACTTC.

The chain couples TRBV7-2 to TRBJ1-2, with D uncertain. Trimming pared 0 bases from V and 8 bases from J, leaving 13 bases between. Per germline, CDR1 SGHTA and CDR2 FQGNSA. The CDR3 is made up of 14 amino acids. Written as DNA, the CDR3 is TGTGCCAGCAGCTTAGCGGGTACAGTCCTGGGCTACACCTTC. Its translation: CASSLAGTVLGYTF. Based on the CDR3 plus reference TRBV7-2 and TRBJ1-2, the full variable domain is GAGVSQSPSNKVTEKGKDVELRCDPISGHTALYWYRQSLGQGLEFLIYFQGNSAPDKSGLPSDRFSAERTGGSVSTLTIQRTQQEDSAVYLCASSLAGTVLGYTFGSGTRLTVV.

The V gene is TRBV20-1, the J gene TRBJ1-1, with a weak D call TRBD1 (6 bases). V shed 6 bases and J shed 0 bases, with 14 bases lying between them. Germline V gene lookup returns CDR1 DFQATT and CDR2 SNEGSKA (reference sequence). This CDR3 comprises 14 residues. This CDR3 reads CSAEGEGMNTEAFF. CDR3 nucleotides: TGCAGTGCCGAGGGGGAAGGCATGAACACTGAAGCTTTCTTT.

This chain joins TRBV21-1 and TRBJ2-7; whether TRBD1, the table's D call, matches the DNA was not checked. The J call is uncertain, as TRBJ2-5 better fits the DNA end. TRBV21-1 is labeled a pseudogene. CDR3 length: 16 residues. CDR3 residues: CASSTMRSQDGETQYF. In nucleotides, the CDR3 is TGTGCCAGCAGCACTATGCGGAGTCAGGACGGGGAGACCCAGTACTTC.

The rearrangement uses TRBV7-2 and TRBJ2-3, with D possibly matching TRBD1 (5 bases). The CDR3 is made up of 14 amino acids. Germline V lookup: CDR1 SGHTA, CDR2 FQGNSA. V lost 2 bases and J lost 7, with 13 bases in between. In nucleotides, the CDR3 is TGTGCCAGCAGCTTAACAACAGGCGTCCATACGCAGTATTTT. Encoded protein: CASSLTTGVHTQYF.

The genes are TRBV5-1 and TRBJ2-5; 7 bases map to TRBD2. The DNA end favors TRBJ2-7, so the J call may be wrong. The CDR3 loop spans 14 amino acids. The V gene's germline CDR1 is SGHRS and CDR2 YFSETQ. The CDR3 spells CASSSGTNWAEQYF. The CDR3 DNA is TGCGCCAGCAGCTCCGGGACTAACTGGGCCGAGCAGTACTTC.

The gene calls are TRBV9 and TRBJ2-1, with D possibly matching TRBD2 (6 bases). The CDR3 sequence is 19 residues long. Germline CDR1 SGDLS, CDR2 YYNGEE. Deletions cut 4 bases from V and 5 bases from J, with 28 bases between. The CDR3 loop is CASSPLGVAGGPDHNEQFF. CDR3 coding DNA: TGTGCCAGCAGCCCCTTAGGAGTAGCAGGAGGGCCGGACCACAATGAGCAGTTCTTC.